This T cell receptor (beta chain) was captured in a study of spatial heterogeneity in lung cancer (dated 2019 in TCRdb). Background on the whole study: Beta-chain transcripts were consistently detected in greater numbers than alpha-chain transcripts, which likely reflects a higher abundance of beta-chain transcripts. In the raw uncorrected reads, each unique combination of TCR and UMI appeared more than ten times on average. TCR alpha and beta repertoires were quantitatively compared across multiple tumor regions, matched nontumor lung and blood in non-small cell lung cancer. Nonsynonymous mutation counts, determined by whole-exome sequencing of tumor tissue, were related to features of the TCR repertoire. At surgery, both alpha and beta chains were TCR-sequenced in roughly 230 tumor regions, approximately 64 matched nontumor lung samples and 50 to 60 PBMC samples.

V gives up 3 bases and J gives up 6 bases, and the segment between their germline ends measures 15 bases. From the cysteine up to the phenylalanine, the CDR3 has a length of 14 residues. The only DNA kept is the CDR3, 42 bases in frame from the first base. CDR1 and CDR2, looked up from the germline V gene (reference sequence), are SEHNR and FQNEAQ. This clonotype is assessed as medium-sized (0.01 to 0.1%). No antigen is known for it. No per-base quality is available; no much larger clone lies one base away. Summary of the overall study and its limitations: Confirming at a functional level the hypothesis that regional TCRs recognize regional mutations was considered to require additional single-cell paired TCR alpha and beta sequencing.

Library preparation was by 5' RACE. Sequencing used a NextSeq 500. To allow correction of PCR and sequencing errors, the TCR library protocol tagged every TCR cDNA molecule with a unique molecular identifier. The original methods were these. Decombinator tools were used for TCR identification, UMI-based error correction and CDR3 extraction. Expanded TCRs were defined as those above a frequency of 2 per 1,000, corresponding to the top 1% of the tumor frequency distribution. Renyi diversity was computed with the R vegan package after each repertoire had been subsampled 100 times to 5,000 TCRs. CDR3 similarity networks were constructed using string-kernel similarity of amino acid triplets, with links drawn between CDR3s whose pairwise similarity was above 0.82. TCRdb handled the public reads itself, with Q25 trimming in fastp and clone calling in MiXCR, and kept productive beta chains. CDR3 protein sequences are deduplicated, and each keeps its most common genes and DNA. In this record, the V and J calls reflect TCRdb's handling and not the investigators' own analysis. Counted in this sample were several thousand distinct CDR3 sequences; 5.4% of them appeared once. The top ten clones comprise approximately 9% of the sample.

According to the study, the label for this sample's time point signals: sample taken at primary tumor resection. Without any cell sorting, TCR sequencing was performed on whole RNA extracted either from tumor and nontumor lung tissue or from cryopreserved PBMC samples. The donors were more than 65 patients from the lung TRACERx cohort who had early-stage, untreated non-small cell lung cancer. Only patients for whom sufficient RNA was available from at least two tumor regions were selected for TCR sequencing. Before selection, tumor and adjacent nontumor lung specimens were reviewed by a lung pathologist.

The source of this sequence is a female donor with early-stage non-small cell lung cancer. Sequencing was performed on normal lung tissue next to the tumor, taken at surgery. In this chain, TRBV7-9 is recombined with TRBJ2-7, with a weak D call of TRBD2 (5 bases match). The DNA reads as follows: TGTGCCAGCAGCTTTTCACGGGATGCAGGCGAGCAGTACTTC. The translation is CASSFSRDAGEQYF.